The table lists the clone carrying this T cell receptor (beta chain) with many counts. What it binds is unknown. Presentation of ophthalmopathy in the donors involved moderate-to-severe activity, CAS ≥3, NOSPECS ≥4 and a duration under 3 months. These data come from a study of Graves' ophthalmopathy and Graves' hyperthyroidism. Study-wide context: Peripheral blood was collected at initial diagnosis, before any treatment. Study-level points and caveats: The authors also found most expanded thyroid clonotypes above 0.001 frequency in blood. Classification of ophthalmopathy versus stable hyperthyroidism by a 13-signature model yielded roughly 86% sensitivity and 70% to 83% specificity.

The TCR beta CDR3 regions underwent amplification from RNA transcripts. The authors performed first-round RT-PCR with HTBI primers and then a second-round multiplex PCR. TCRdb redid the calling of the multiplex PCR reads with MiXCR, one entry per CDR3 protein. This sample has 200,000 to 250,000 distinct CDR3 sequences, with 20% to 25% found just once. This CDR3 is 14 amino acids long. J was trimmed by 7 bases and V by 6 bases; bases with no gene match: 9. Source material: peripheral blood. The chain has TRBV12-3 or TRBV12-4 and TRBJ1-2; 9 bases are a match to TRBD1. The clonotype originates from a woman aged 45-65 years with Graves' ophthalmopathy. Here the CDR3 reads CASRGQGTGPGYTF. DNA of the CDR3: TGTGCCAGCAGGGGACAGGGTACCGGACCTGGCTACACCTTC.